A selection of T cell receptor beta chains follows, all from one sample in a study of blood T cell repertoires in COVID-19. TCRdb's table, derived via immunoSEQ multiplex PCR, lists solely in-frame clones and lacks some. The sample carries approximately 190,000 clones, around 80% recorded once. Material for sequencing was peripheral blood. The receptor set was obtained from a man aged 25-40 years with active or convalescent COVID-19. Each CDR3 is given with its conserved first and last residue. The order of the fields is clone size, V gene, J gene, D gene, CDR3 protein, CDR3 DNA. The D gene is left open where the match is weak. Expanded clones are given a class, and other clones once, few, many or no size at all.

clone size: .; V gene: TRBV24-1; J gene: TRBJ2-1; D gene: .; CDR3 protein: CATSQQGSQGDEQFF; CDR3 DNA: TGTGCCACCAGTCAGCAGGGGAGTCAGGGAGATGAGCAGTTCTTC
clone size: .; V gene: TRBV9; J gene: TRBJ1-2; D gene: .; CDR3 protein: CASSATPENYGYTF; CDR3 DNA: TGTGCCAGCAGTGCCACCCCAGAAAACTATGGCTACACCTTC
clone size: .; V gene: TRBV2; J gene: TRBJ2-7; D gene: TRBD2; CDR3 protein: CASMQAGDEQYF; CDR3 DNA: TGTGCCAGCATGCAGGCGGGAGACGAGCAGTACTTC
clone size: .; V gene: TRBV20-1; J gene: TRBJ2-5; D gene: .; CDR3 protein: CSASPNPNTIIGEWETQYF; CDR3 DNA: TGCAGTGCTAGTCCCAACCCCAATACAATAATAGGGGAATGGGAGACCCAGTACTTC
clone size: few; V gene: TRBV28; J gene: TRBJ1-3; D gene: .; CDR3 protein: CASSSRVRVGAGNTIYF; CDR3 DNA: TGTGCCAGCAGTTCCCGCGTCCGGGTAGGGGCTGGAAACACCATATATTTT
clone size: .; V gene: TRBV5-1; J gene: TRBJ2-3; D gene: TRBD2; CDR3 protein: CASSPGGRGQLGPDTQYF; CDR3 DNA: TGCGCCAGCAGCCCGGGGGGACGGGGCCAACTGGGGCCAGATACGCAGTATTTT
clone size: .; V gene: TRBV27; J gene: TRBJ1-4; D gene: TRBD1; CDR3 protein: CASSLTGGRGEKLFF; CDR3 DNA: TGTGCCAGCAGTTTAACAGGGGGGCGGGGGGAAAAACTGTTTTTT
clone size: .; V gene: TRBV7-9; J gene: TRBJ1-2; D gene: TRBD1; CDR3 protein: CASSSLGQGKSNYGYTF; CDR3 DNA: TGTGCCAGCAGCTCCCTGGGACAGGGGAAGTCCAACTATGGCTACACCTTC
clone size: .; V gene: TRBV11-3; J gene: TRBJ1-2; D gene: .; CDR3 protein: CASSFNPNYGYTF; CDR3 DNA: TGTGCCAGCAGCTTTAATCCCAACTATGGCTACACCTTC
clone size: .; V gene: TRBV9; J gene: TRBJ2-3; D gene: TRBD2; CDR3 protein: CASSVASGGTSDTQYF; CDR3 DNA: TGTGCCAGCAGCGTAGCTAGCGGGGGGACCTCGGATACGCAGTATTTT
clone size: .; V gene: TRBV28; J gene: TRBJ1-5; D gene: .; CDR3 protein: CASSSGYSNQPQHF; CDR3 DNA: TGTGCCAGCAGTTCAGGGTATAGCAATCAGCCCCAGCATTTT